These T cell receptor beta chains were read from a single sample in a study of blood T cell repertoires in COVID-19. The assay was immunoSEQ multiplex PCR, and TCRdb's table has in-frame clones only and misses some. This table has some 260,000 clones, 70% to 90% appearing once. Input material: PBMCs or T cells enriched from blood (not recorded which). These receptors all stem from a man aged 35 to 55 who had recovered from COVID-19. CDR3s include the opening cysteine and the closing phenylalanine or tryptophan. A D gene is named only where the DNA matches it firmly. Expanded clones get a size class; other rows say once, few or many, or leave the size out.

d_call,j_call,clone_size,v_call,cdr3_nt,cdr3_aa
.,TRBJ1-2,.,TRBV14,TGTGCCAGCAGCCAAAATCACTGGCAGGAATGCTACTTC,CASSQNHWQECYF
TRBD2,TRBJ2-2,.,TRBV7-8,TGTGCCAGCAGCTTAAAGGGACTAGCGGGACGGAGCACCGGGGAGCTGTTTTTT,CASSLKGLAGRSTGELFF
.,TRBJ2-2,.,TRBV7-2,TGTGCCAGCAGCTTAGGGCACACCGGGGAGCTGTTTTTT,CASSLGHTGELFF
.,TRBJ1-3,.,TRBV7-2,TGTGCCAGCAGCTCAGACTCGGGGGCTGGAAACACCATATATTTT,CASSSDSGAGNTIYF
TRBD1,TRBJ1-6,once,TRBV11-2,TGTGCCAGCAGCTTCCTGGGACAGGGGGGGAGCTCCTATAATTCACCCCTCCACTTT,CASSFLGQGGSSYNSPLHF
.,TRBJ1-1,.,TRBV4-2,TGTGCCAGCAGCCCTCACACTGAAACAGGGAGAGCTTTCTTT,CASSPHTETGRAFF
TRBD1,TRBJ1-4,few,TRBV19,TGTGCCAGTAGTGCCTCGGCAGGGGGAAGGCGAGAAAAACTGTTTTTT,CASSASAGGRREKLFF
TRBD1,TRBJ1-6,.,TRBV3-1/TRBV3-2,TGTGCCAGCAGCCAAGATTATAAAGGACAGGGTGCCAATTCACCCCTCCACTTT,CASSQDYKGQGANSPLHF
TRBD2,TRBJ2-2,.,TRBV4-1,TGCGCCAGCAGGCCAGGGTCTGCGGGAGCGGGGGAGCTGTTTTTT,CASRPGSAGAGELFF
TRBD2,TRBJ2-7,.,TRBV18,TGTGCCAGCTCACCCCGGGGGGGTGAGGAGGTATTC,CASSPRGGEEVF
TRBD1,TRBJ1-3,.,TRBV3-1/TRBV3-2,TGTGCCAGCAGCCAGACAGGGTCTGGAAACACCATATATTTT,CASSQTGSGNTIYF
.,TRBJ2-7,.,TRBV7-8,TGTGCCAGCAGCGCAGGACTATCTAGCTCCTACGAGCAGTACTTC,CASSAGLSSSYEQYF
.,TRBJ1-4,.,TRBV7-9,TGTGCCAGCAGCGGACAGAGGAGTGAAAAACTGTTTTTT,CASSGQRSEKLFF
.,TRBJ1-3,once,TRBV5-1,TGCGCCAGCAGCTTGGTGAGCGACTCTGGAAACACCATATATTTT,CASSLVSDSGNTIYF
TRBD1,TRBJ2-7,.,TRBV30,TGTGCCTGGAGTCTGGGACAGACCTACGAGCAGTACTTC,CAWSLGQTYEQYF
.,TRBJ2-1,once,TRBV27,TGTGCCAGCAGTTTATCACGCGGGTCGGGCAATGAGCAGTTCTTC,CASSLSRGSGNEQFF
TRBD1,TRBJ2-1,.,TRBV12-3/TRBV12-4,TGTGCCAGCAGTCTGGACAGGGGAAATGAGCAGTTCTTC,CASSLDRGNEQFF
TRBD2,TRBJ2-3,.,TRBV30,TGTGCCTGGAGTGTACCCGGGACTAGCGGGGGGGGGACAGATACGCAGTATTTT,CAWSVPGTSGGGTDTQYF
TRBD1,TRBJ1-2,.,TRBV5-1,TGCGCCAGCAGCTTGGCCTCAAACGACAGGGCTTTCAACTATGGCTACACCTTC,CASSLASNDRAFNYGYTF
TRBD1,TRBJ1-2,.,TRBV5-1,TGCGCCAGCAGCTTGGCCGACAGGGAAATGTATGGCTACACCTTC,CASSLADREMYGYTF
TRBD2,TRBJ2-3,.,TRBV5-4,TGTGCCAGCACCAGGCTGGGAGGGCGGTCCGCAGATACGCAGTATTTT,CASTRLGGRSADTQYF
TRBD1,TRBJ2-7,.,TRBV9,TGTGCCAGCAGCGGTGACAGGGACTCCTACGAGCAGTACTTC,CASSGDRDSYEQYF
.,TRBJ1-1,.,TRBV7-9,TGTGCCAGCCAGGGGATGAACACTGAAGCTTTCTTT,CASQGMNTEAFF
TRBD2,TRBJ2-5,.,TRBV5-1,TGCGCCAGCGGTAGCGGGGGGGCGCCGGGGGAGACCCAGTACTTC,CASGSGGAPGETQYF
.,TRBJ1-6,.,TRBV27,TGTGCCAGCAAGATACAGGGAGACACCTATAATTCACCCCTCCACTTT,CASKIQGDTYNSPLHF
TRBD2,TRBJ2-1,.,TRBV2,TGTGCCAGCAGTGAGACTAGCGCTTTTCTCTATGAGCAGTTCTTC,CASSETSAFLYEQFF
TRBD1,TRBJ1-1,.,TRBV24-1,TGTGCCACCAGTGCAGGGGGCAATGAAGCTTTCTTT,CATSAGGNEAFF
.,TRBJ2-5,.,TRBV7-9,TGTGCCAGCAGCGAAGGGGGACTACTAGAGACCCAGTACTTC,CASSEGGLLETQYF
TRBD1,TRBJ2-1,.,TRBV10-2,TGCGCCAGCGTGGACAGGGGGCTCTACAATGAGCAGTTCTTC,CASVDRGLYNEQFF
.,TRBJ2-5,.,TRBV7-9,TGTGCCAGCGCGGTGGGACCCAGGGAGACCCAGTACTTC,CASAVGPRETQYF
TRBD2,TRBJ2-2,.,TRBV7-8,TGTGCCAGCAGCTTAGAGGGACTAGCGGGAGGTCTCCGCCCCGGGGAGCTGTTTTTT,CASSLEGLAGGLRPGELFF